A selection of T cell receptor beta chains follows, all from one sample in a study of T cell changes during pregnancy in multiple sclerosis. Profiling relied on immunoSEQ multiplex PCR, and the TCRdb table lists in-frame clones only, not all of them. Found here are about 38,000 clones, 92% of them singletons; the top ten hold about 6.1%. Specimen: CD8+ T cells from peripheral blood mononuclear cells, collected in the third trimester of pregnancy. The receptors originated from a female donor with multiple sclerosis, enrolled in a pregnancy study. CDR3s include the opening cysteine and the closing phenylalanine or tryptophan. D genes are given only for firm matches. Clone size is stated in some rows and not others, as once, few, many or a class when expanded.

D gene	V gene	J gene	clone size	CDR3 protein	CDR3 DNA
.	TRBV10-3	TRBJ2-1	.	CAIRGGNEQFF	TGTGCCATCAGGGGGGGAAATGAGCAGTTCTTC
.	TRBV15	TRBJ2-3	.	CATSFDLRSTDTQYF	TGTGCCACCAGCTTTGACCTGAGGAGCACAGATACGCAGTATTTT
.	TRBV4-1	TRBJ2-7	.	CASSQVAGQYEQYF	TGCGCCAGCAGCCAAGTGGCAGGCCAATACGAGCAGTACTTC
TRBD1	TRBV6-5	TRBJ2-3	.	CASSYPTGTDTQYF	TGTGCCAGCAGCTACCCGACAGGGACCGATACGCAGTATTTT
TRBD2	TRBV7-2	TRBJ2-3	.	CASSAEKVRLAGVDTQYF	TGTGCCAGCAGCGCAGAGAAGGTTCGCCTAGCGGGAGTAGATACGCAGTATTTT
.	TRBV10-3	TRBJ2-7	.	CAVREESSYEQYF	TGTGCCGTTCGGGAAGAGTCCTCCTACGAGCAGTACTTC
.	TRBV27	TRBJ2-7	.	CASSPTGAYEQYF	TGTGCCAGCAGTCCCACAGGAGCGTACGAGCAGTACTTC
.	TRBV7-6	TRBJ2-2	.	CASSLGFLSGEADRELFF	TGTGCCAGCAGCTTAGGGTTCCTTTCGGGGGAGGCCGACCGGGAGCTGTTTTTT
TRBD2	TRBV4-3	TRBJ2-3	once	CASSQETGTSGRAGVDTQYF	TGCGCCAGCAGCCAAGAAACCGGGACTAGCGGGAGGGCCGGGGTAGATACGCAGTATTTT
.	TRBV10-3	TRBJ1-1	.	CAIRPASKRDTEAFF	TGTGCCATCAGACCCGCCTCGAAGAGGGACACTGAAGCTTTCTTT
TRBD1	TRBV13	TRBJ2-3	.	CASSLWTGGSTDTQYF	TGTGCCAGCAGCTTATGGACAGGGGGTTCCACAGATACGCAGTATTTT
TRBD1	TRBV27	TRBJ2-7	.	CASSLRGLRQAEPLGYEQYF	TGTGCCAGCAGTTTAAGGGGGCTCCGGCAGGCGGAACCCTTGGGATACGAGCAGTACTTC
.	TRBV6-1	TRBJ1-2	.	CASSERRGASLYGYTF	TGTGCCAGCAGTGAGCGGCGGGGGGCTAGCCTTTATGGCTACACCTTC
TRBD2	TRBV11-1	TRBJ2-2	.	CASSIAGTSGSFTGELFF	TGTGCCAGCAGCATAGCCGGGACTAGCGGGAGTTTCACCGGGGAGCTGTTTTTT
.	TRBV6-4	TRBJ2-3	medium-sized	CASSENTGTDTQYF	TGTGCCAGCAGTGAGAATACAGGGACAGATACGCAGTATTTT
.	TRBV15	TRBJ1-1	.	CATSRSPGNTEAFF	TGTGCCACCAGCAGATCCCCGGGGAACACTGAAGCTTTCTTT
TRBD1	TRBV4-3	TRBJ2-7	.	CASSHGTGSYEQYF	TGCGCCAGCAGCCACGGGACAGGGTCTTACGAGCAGTACTTC
TRBD1	TRBV27	TRBJ1-1	.	CASNRQGMGTEAFF	TGTGCCAGCAATCGACAGGGGATGGGCACTGAAGCTTTCTTT
.	TRBV5-6	TRBJ2-7	.	CASSLNGKGGEQYF	TGTGCCAGCAGCTTGAACGGGAAAGGCGGCGAGCAGTACTTC
.	TRBV7-9	TRBJ2-1	.	CASGQRYDEQFF	TGTGCCAGCGGCCAGAGGTACGATGAGCAGTTCTTC
.	TRBV7-9	TRBJ1-2	once	CASSATGNYGYTF	TGTGCCAGCAGCGCTACAGGGAACTATGGCTACACCTTC
TRBD2	TRBV7-2	TRBJ2-7	.	CASTPGGREQYF	TGTGCCAGCACCCCGGGGGGGAGGGAGCAGTACTTC
TRBD2	TRBV29-1	TRBJ2-7	once	CSVEIAGAESYEQYF	TGCAGCGTGGAAATAGCGGGAGCCGAGTCCTACGAGCAGTACTTC